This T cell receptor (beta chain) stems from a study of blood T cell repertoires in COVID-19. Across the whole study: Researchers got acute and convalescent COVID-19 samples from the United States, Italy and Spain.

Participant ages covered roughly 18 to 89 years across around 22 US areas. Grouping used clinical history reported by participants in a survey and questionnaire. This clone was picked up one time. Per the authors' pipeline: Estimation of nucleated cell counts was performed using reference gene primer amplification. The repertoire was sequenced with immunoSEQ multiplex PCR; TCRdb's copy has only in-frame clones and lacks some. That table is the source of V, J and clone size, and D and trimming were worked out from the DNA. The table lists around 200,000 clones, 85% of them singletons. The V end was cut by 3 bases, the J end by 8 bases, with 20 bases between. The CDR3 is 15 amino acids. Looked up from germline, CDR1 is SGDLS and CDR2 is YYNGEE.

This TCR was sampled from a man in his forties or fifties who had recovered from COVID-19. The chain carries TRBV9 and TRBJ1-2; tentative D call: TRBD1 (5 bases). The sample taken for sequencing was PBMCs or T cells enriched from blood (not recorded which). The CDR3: CASSASGGTWRGYTF. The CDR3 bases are TGTGCCAGCAGCGCATCGGGAGGGACTTGGCGGGGCTACACCTTC.